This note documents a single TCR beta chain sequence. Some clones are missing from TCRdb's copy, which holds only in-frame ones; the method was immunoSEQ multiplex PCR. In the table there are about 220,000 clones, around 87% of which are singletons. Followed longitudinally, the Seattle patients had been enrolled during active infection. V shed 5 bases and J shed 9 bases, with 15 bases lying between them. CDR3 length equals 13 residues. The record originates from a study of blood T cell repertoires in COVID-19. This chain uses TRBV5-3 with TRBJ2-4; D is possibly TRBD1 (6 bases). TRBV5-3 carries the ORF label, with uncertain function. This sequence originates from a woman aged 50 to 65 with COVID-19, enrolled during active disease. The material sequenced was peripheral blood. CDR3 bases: TGTGCCAGAAGTTTCAGTACAGGGACCATTCAGTACTTC. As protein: CARSFSTGTIQYF.